Below are 20 T cell receptor beta chains sequenced from a single sample in a study of identical twins. A single record per CDR3 protein comes from TCRdb applying MiXCR to the 5' RACE reads. The sample lists over 250,000 distinct CDR3 sequences, around 9.7% occurring once. These records were also assigned to another study, of yellow fever vaccine responses in identical twins.

The material sequenced was CD8+ T cells sorted from blood. The source is a woman aged 18-29 years in good health.

The gene calls are TRBV5-1 and TRBJ2-1; 10 positions match TRBD2. CDR3 length equals 17 residues. V shed 3 bases, J shed 5 bases, and the junction held 11 bases outside the gene matches. CDR1 is SGHRS and CDR2 is YFSETQ in the germline V gene. The CDR3 bases are TGCGCCAGCAGCTCCAAGCGGGGGGGCCTGATGGACAATGAGCAGTTCTTC. It is translated as CASSSKRGGLMDNEQFF. The whole variable domain, filled in from reference TRBV5-1 and TRBJ2-1, reads KAGVTQTPRYLIKTRGQQVTLSCSPISGHRSVSWYQQTPGQGLQFLFEYFSETQRNKGNFPGRFSGRQFSNSRSEMNVSTLELGDSALYLCASSSKRGGLMDNEQFFGPGTRLTVL.

This clonotype was seen repeatedly, ten times or more. This chain joins TRBV7-2 and TRBJ2-2; D unclear. CDR3 length equals 16 residues. V was clipped by 1 base and J by 3 bases, with 12 bases between them. Germline CDR1 is SGHTA and CDR2 is FQGNSA. The CDR3 bases are TGTGCCAGCAGCTTAGAAATCGGGCTGGACACCGGGGAGCTGTTTTTT. It specifies CASSLEIGLDTGELFF.

Only a few counts were recorded for this clonotype. The chain uses TRBV10-3 and TRBJ1-1; 7 bases are shared with TRBD1. Germline lookup yields CDR1 ENHRY and CDR2 SYGVKD. The junction had 4 bases not matched to a gene; V was cut back by 6 bases and J by 6 bases. CDR3 length: 12 residues. This CDR3 reads CAISGQAAEAFF. The CDR3 DNA reads as TGTGCCATCAGCGGACAGGCAGCTGAAGCTTTCTTT.

The rearrangement links TRBV20-1 to TRBJ2-7; TRBD1 matches 7 bases. With V trimmed by 3 bases and J by 2 bases, 7 bases remained unmatched. Germline V gene lookup returns CDR1 DFQATT and CDR2 SNEGSKA (reference sequence). This CDR3 contains 14 residues. CDR3 bases: TGCAGTGCTAGGGACCCGGGGACAGCCTACGAGCAGTACTTC. Protein sequence: CSARDPGTAYEQYF.

The chain combines TRBV29-1 with TRBJ2-5; perhaps TRBD2 as D (5 bases). CDR3 length: 14 residues. The ends were cut back, 0 bases at V and 6 bases at J, with 14 bases in the middle. The germline V gene encodes CDR1 SQVTM and CDR2 ANQGSEA. Here the CDR3 DNA reads TGCAGCGTTGAAGATCCAGGATCGGGGAAGACCCAGTACTTC. Amino acid sequence: CSVEDPGSGKTQYF.

The rearrangement uses TRBV11-2 and TRBJ2-1, with 14 bases aligning to TRBD2. The J segment lost 5 bases and the V segment lost 4 bases, leaving 7 bases of the junction unmatched. Germline V gene data show CDR1 as SGHAT and CDR2 as FQNNGV. CDR3 length equals 17 residues. The CDR3 sequence is CASSSPGLAGVNNEQFF. As DNA, the CDR3 is TGTGCCAGCAGCTCACCGGGACTAGCGGGAGTTAACAATGAGCAGTTCTTC.

This clonotype came up a few times. V gene TRBV20-1 combines with J gene TRBJ2-7, with D unclear. Germline V CDR1 and CDR2: DFQATT, SNEGSKA (reference sequence). The CDR3 covers 15 residues. The ends were cut back, 1 base at V and 0 bases at J, with 13 bases in the middle. CDR3 amino acids: CSARGADTDSYEQYF. The DNA of the CDR3 is TGCAGTGCTAGAGGTGCGGATACCGACTCCTACGAGCAGTACTTC.

This clonotype was seen only a few times. This sequence joins TRBV4-1 and TRBJ2-5, with 7 bases identical to TRBD2. Losses at the gene ends were 5 bases for V and 3 bases for J; bases not matched to a gene: 6. The CDR3 contains 14 residues. Per the germline V gene, CDR1 is MGHRA and CDR2 is YSYEKL. The CDR3 region is CASSRIAGEETQYF. CDR3 nucleotide sequence: TGCGCCAGCAGCAGGATCGCGGGGGAAGAGACCCAGTACTTC.

This clonotype was found many times. This chain connects TRBV4-3 to TRBJ1-6; D gene uncertain. The V gene's germline CDR1 is LGHNA and CDR2 YSLEER. CDR3 length: 14 amino acids. The germline V and J ends were trimmed by 1 base and 5 bases, with 6 bases remaining between them. The CDR3 bases are TGCGCCAGCAGCCAAGGAGACCATAATTCACCCCTCCACTTT. Amino acids: CASSQGDHNSPLHF.

The table lists this clonotype with many counts. V and J are TRBV2 and TRBJ1-5; possibly TRBD1 for D (6 bases). Germline CDR1 SNHLY, CDR2 FYNNEI. The CDR3 spans 13 residues. With 6 bases removed from V and 6 bases from J, the gap between germline ends came to 12 bases. The CDR3 sequence: CASSLTGSQPQHF. The CDR3 DNA follows: TGTGCCAGCAGCTTGACAGGAAGTCAGCCCCAGCATTTT.

This clonotype has a handful of counts. The chain employs TRBV15 and TRBJ2-3; D is unresolved. With 3 bases removed from V and 6 bases from J, the gap between germline ends came to 7 bases. This CDR3 contains 12 residues. Germline lookup yields CDR1 LNHNV and CDR2 YYDKDF (reference sequence). CDR3 protein: CATSRQLDTQYF. CDR3 in DNA: TGTGCCACCAGCAGGCAATTGGATACGCAGTATTTT. Combining the CDR3 with reference TRBV15 and TRBJ2-3 gives the whole variable domain DAMVIQNPRYQVTQFGKPVTLSCSQTLNHNVMYWYQQKSSQAPKLLFHYYDKDFNNEADTPDNFQSRRPNTSFCFLDIRSPGLGDTAMYLCATSRQLDTQYFGPGTRLTVL.

This clonotype was seen only a few times. J is TRBJ2-1 and V is TRBV7-8; TRBD2 aligns across 12 bases. The CDR3 is made up of 15 amino acids. The ends lost 4 bases at V and 8 bases at J; junction bases unmatched: 6. Germline lookup yields CDR1 SGHVS and CDR2 FQNEAQ. The DNA of the CDR3 is TGTGCCAGCAGCTCATCTAGCGGGGGGGCGTATGAGCAGTTCTTC. Translation gives CASSSSSGGAYEQFF. Together with reference TRBV7-8 and TRBJ2-1, the CDR3 gives the full variable domain: GAGVSQSPRYKVAKRGQDVALRCDPISGHVSLFWYQQALGQGPEFLTYFQNEAQLDKSGLPSDRFFAERPEGSVSTLKIQRTQQEDSAVYLCASSSSSGGAYEQFFGPGTRLTVL.

The chain employs TRBV15 and TRBJ2-1; D call uncertain. Trimming took off 1 base at V and 2 bases at J, with 9 bases between the two ends. CDR3 length: 15 residues. Germline-derived CDR1 and CDR2 are LNHNV and YYDKDF (reference sequence). Written as DNA, the CDR3 is TGTGCCACCAGCAGAGGCCTAGAGGCCTACAATGAGCAGTTCTTC. Its translation: CATSRGLEAYNEQFF.

A few counts support this clonotype. The rearrangement links TRBV6-2 or TRBV6-3 to TRBJ2-5, with D perhaps given as TRBD1 or TRBD2 (5 bases each). The germline gives CDR1 MNHEY, CDR2 SVGEGT. The CDR3 sequence is 13 residues long. V lost 2 bases and J lost 5, with 9 bases in between. The CDR3 DNA is TGTGCCAGCAGTTACCAAGGGACCGAGACCCAGTACTTC. Residues: CASSYQGTETQYF.

Only one count was recorded for this clonotype. The gene calls are TRBV28 and TRBJ2-1; D may be TRBD1 (5 bases). The CDR3 loop spans 14 amino acids. Germline loops: CDR1 MDHEN, CDR2 SYDVKM. Trimming removed 10 bases at V and 2 bases at J, with 15 bases between. CDR3 sequence reads: CATRVATAYNEQFF. CDR3 sequence (DNA): TGTGCCACCAGGGTAGCCACGGCCTACAATGAGCAGTTCTTC.

This clonotype has at least ten counts. A much larger clone lies one base from this, so it may be a read error. The chain combines TRBV6-2 or TRBV6-3 with TRBJ2-6, with D hard to call. Trimming shortened V by 0 bases and J by 0 bases, and 3 bases separated the two germline ends. From germline, CDR1 is MNHEY and CDR2 SVGEGT. The CDR3 has 15 residues. This CDR3 is CASSYSASGANVLTF. CDR3 bases: TGTGCCAGCAGTTACTCAGCCTCTGGGGCCAACGTCCTGACTTTC.

This clonotype was counted only a few times. This chain links TRBV7-9 with TRBJ2-7; D not certain. Trimming removed 8 bases at V and 0 bases at J, with 14 bases between. This CDR3 has 14 amino acids. Per germline, CDR1 SEHNR and CDR2 FQNEAQ (reference sequence). CDR3 nucleotide sequence: TGTGCCAGCGCCGGGCCCATGGGCTCCTACGAGCAGTACTTC. This translates into CASAGPMGSYEQYF.

In DNA form, the CDR3 reads TGCAGTGCTAGAGGGTACGGTAGCGGGAGCTCCTACAATGAGCAGTTCTTC. This codes for CSARGYGSGSSYNEQFF. This chain joins TRBV20-1 and TRBJ2-1; 9 bases fit TRBD2. This CDR3 is 17 amino acids long. After removal of 1 base from V and 0 bases from J, the junction contained 7 bases not matched to a gene. Germline CDR1 is DFQATT and CDR2 is SNEGSKA (reference sequence).

This clonotype was detected ten times or more. The genes are TRBV7-8 and TRBJ2-1; 8 bases line up with TRBD2. Germline trimming cut 5 bases from V and 10 bases from J; bases unmatched to any gene: 13. The CDR3 is 15 amino acids. The V gene's germline CDR1 is SGHVS and CDR2 FQNEAQ. CDR3 nucleotide sequence: TGTGCCAGCAGCCCCAGTATGGGACTAGGAGTCGAGCAGTTCTTC. This sequence encodes CASSPSMGLGVEQFF.

Many counts were recorded for this clonotype. As DNA, the CDR3 is TGTGCCACTAGCAGTCGGGCAGGGGGCTTTTACGAGCAGTACTTC. Protein product: CATSSRAGGFYEQYF. This chain links TRBV6-1 with TRBJ2-7; 8 nucleotides match TRBD1. This CDR3 is 15 amino acids long. Trimming cost V 10 bases and J 4 bases; bases outside gene matches: 15. Germline lookup yields CDR1 MNHNS and CDR2 SASEGT.